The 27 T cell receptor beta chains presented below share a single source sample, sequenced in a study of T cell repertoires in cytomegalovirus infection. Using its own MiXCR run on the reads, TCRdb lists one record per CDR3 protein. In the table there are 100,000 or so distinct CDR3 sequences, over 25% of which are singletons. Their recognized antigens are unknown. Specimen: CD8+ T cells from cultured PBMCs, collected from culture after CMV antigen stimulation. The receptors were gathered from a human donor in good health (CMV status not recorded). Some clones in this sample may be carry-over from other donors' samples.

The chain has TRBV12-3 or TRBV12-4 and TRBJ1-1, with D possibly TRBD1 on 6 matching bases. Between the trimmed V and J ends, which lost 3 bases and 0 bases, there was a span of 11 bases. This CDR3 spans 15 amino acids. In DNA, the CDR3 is TGTGCCAGCAGTTTGGGGGCCCGCTTGAACACTGAAGCTTTCTTT. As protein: CASSLGARLNTEAFF.

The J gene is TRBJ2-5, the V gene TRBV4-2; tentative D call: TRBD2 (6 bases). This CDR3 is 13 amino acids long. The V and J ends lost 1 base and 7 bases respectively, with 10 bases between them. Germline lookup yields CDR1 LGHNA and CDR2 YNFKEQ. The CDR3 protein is CASSQGLGGTQYF. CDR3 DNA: TGTGCCAGCAGCCAAGGCTTGGGAGGGACCCAGTACTTC.

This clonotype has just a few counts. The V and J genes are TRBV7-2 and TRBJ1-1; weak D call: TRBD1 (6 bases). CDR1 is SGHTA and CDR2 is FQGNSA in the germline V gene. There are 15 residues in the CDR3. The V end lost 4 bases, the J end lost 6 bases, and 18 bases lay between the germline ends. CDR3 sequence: CASSYTGGAGAEAFF. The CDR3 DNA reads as TGTGCCAGCAGCTATACTGGGGGCGCTGGGGCTGAAGCTTTCTTT.

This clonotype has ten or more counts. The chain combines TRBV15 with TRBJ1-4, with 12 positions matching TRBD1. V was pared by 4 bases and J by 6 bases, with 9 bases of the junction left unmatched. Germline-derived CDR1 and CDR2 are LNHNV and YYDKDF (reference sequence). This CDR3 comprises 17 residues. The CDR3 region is CATSKGQGALGDEKLFF. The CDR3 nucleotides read TGTGCCACCAGCAAGGGACAGGGGGCGTTAGGGGATGAAAAACTGTTTTTT.

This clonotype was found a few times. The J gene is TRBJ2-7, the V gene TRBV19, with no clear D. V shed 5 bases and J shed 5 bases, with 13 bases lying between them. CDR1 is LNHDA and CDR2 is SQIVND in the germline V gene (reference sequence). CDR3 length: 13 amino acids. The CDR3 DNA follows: TGTGCCAGTAGTTACCGAGACACCAACGAGCAGTACTTC. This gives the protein CASSYRDTNEQYF. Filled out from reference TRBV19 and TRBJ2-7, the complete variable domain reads DGGITQSPKYLFRKEGQNVTLSCEQNLNHDAMYWYRQDPGQGLRLIYYSQIVNDFQKGDIAEGYSVSREKKESFPLTVTSAQKNPTAFYLCASSYRDTNEQYFGPGTRLTVT.

CDR3 sequence: CASGPDRGNYNEQFF. In nucleotides, the CDR3 is TGTGCTAGTGGTCCAGACAGGGGGAACTACAATGAGCAGTTCTTC. The chain combines TRBV12-5 with TRBJ2-1; TRBD1 matches at 9 bases. Trimming at V came to 5 bases and at J to 3 bases, leaving 5 bases not matched to a gene. The CDR3 totals 15 residues. Germline CDR1 and CDR2: LGHNT and FRNRAP.

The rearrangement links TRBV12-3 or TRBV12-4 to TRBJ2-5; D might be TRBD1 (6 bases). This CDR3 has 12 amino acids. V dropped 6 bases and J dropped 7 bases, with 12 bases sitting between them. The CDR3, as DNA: TGTGCCAGCAGCCTCGACAGGACGACCCAGTACTTC. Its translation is CASSLDRTTQYF.

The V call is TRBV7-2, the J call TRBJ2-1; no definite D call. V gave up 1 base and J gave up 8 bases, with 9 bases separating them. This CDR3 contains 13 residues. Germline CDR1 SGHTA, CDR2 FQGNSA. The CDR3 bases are TGTGCCAGCAGCTTAGGATCTGGGTATGAGCAGTTCTTC. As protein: CASSLGSGYEQFF.

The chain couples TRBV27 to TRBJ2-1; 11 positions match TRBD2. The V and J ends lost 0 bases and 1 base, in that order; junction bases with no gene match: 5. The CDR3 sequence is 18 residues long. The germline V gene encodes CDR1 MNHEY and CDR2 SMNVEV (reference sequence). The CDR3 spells CASSLSIAGGISYNEQFF. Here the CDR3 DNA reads TGTGCCAGCAGTTTATCGATAGCGGGGGGGATATCCTACAATGAGCAGTTCTTC.

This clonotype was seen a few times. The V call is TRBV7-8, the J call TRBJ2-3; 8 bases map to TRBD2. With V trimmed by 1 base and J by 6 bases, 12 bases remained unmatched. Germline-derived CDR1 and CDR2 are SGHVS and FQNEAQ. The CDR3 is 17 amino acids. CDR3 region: CASSLDLSGAPEDTQYF. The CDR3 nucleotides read TGTGCCAGCAGCTTAGATCTTAGCGGGGCCCCAGAGGATACGCAGTATTTT.

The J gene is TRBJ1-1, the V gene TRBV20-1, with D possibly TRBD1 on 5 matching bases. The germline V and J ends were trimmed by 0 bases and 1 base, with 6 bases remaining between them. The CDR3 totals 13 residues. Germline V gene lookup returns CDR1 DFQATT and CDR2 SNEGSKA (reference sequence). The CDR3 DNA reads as TGCAGTGCTAGAGACAGGGCGAACACTGAAGCTTTCTTT. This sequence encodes CSARDRANTEAFF.

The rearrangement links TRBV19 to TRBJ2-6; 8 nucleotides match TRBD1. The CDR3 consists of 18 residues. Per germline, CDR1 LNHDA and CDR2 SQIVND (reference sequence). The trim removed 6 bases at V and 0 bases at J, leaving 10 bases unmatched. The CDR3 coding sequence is TGTGCCAGTAGGCCTTTCGGACAGGGAACCTCTGGGGCCAACGTCCTGACTTTC. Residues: CASRPFGQGTSGANVLTF. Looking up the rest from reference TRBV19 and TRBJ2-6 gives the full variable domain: DGGITQSPKYLFRKEGQNVTLSCEQNLNHDAMYWYRQDPGQGLRLIYYSQIVNDFQKGDIAEGYSVSREKKESFPLTVTSAQKNPTAFYLCASRPFGQGTSGANVLTFGAGSRLTVL.

The CDR3 region is CASSPPGDTTIYF. The CDR3 DNA follows: TGTGCCAGCAGCCCCCCAGGGGATACCACCATATATTTT. The rearrangement joins TRBV7-9 to TRBJ1-3; a possible D gene is TRBD1 (6 bases). The germline V and J ends were trimmed by 5 bases and 9 bases, with 14 bases remaining between them. The CDR3 runs 13 residues. CDR1 SEHNR and CDR2 FQNEAQ come from the germline V gene (reference sequence).

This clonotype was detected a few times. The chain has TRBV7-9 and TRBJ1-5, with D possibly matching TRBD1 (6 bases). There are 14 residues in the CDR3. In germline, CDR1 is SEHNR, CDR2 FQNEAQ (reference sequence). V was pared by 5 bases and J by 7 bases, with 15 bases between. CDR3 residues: CASSTSYRDQPQHF. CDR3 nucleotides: TGTGCCAGCAGCACCAGCTACAGGGACCAGCCCCAGCATTTT.

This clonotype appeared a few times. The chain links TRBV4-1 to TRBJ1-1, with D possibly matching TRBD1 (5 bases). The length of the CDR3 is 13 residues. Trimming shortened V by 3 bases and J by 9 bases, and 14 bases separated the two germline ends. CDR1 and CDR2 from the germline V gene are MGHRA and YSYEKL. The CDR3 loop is CASSQVVGRQAFF. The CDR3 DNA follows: TGCGCCAGCAGCCAGGTTGTGGGACGTCAAGCTTTCTTT.

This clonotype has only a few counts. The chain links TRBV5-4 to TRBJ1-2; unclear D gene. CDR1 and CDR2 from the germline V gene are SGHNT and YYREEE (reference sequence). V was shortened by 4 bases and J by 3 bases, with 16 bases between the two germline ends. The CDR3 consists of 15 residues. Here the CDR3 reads CASSLIGDNHYGYTF. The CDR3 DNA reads TGTGCCAGCAGCCTCATCGGCGACAACCACTATGGCTACACCTTC.

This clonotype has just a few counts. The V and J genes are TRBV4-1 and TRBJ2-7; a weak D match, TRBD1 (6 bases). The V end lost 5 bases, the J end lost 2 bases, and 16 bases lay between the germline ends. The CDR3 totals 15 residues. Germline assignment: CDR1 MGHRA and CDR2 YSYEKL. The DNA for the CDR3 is TGCGCCAGCAGCTTCGACAGGTTTGGCACCTACGAGCAGTACTTC. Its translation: CASSFDRFGTYEQYF.

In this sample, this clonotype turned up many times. The CDR3: CASSLVWGANTEAFF. In nucleotides, the CDR3 is TGTGCCAGCAGCTTAGTGTGGGGGGCGAACACTGAAGCTTTCTTT. The rearrangement uses TRBV7-8 and TRBJ1-1, with D maybe TRBD1 (6 bases). V was trimmed by 1 base and J by 1 base, leaving 10 bases between them. The germline gives CDR1 SGHVS, CDR2 FQNEAQ. CDR3 length: 15 residues.

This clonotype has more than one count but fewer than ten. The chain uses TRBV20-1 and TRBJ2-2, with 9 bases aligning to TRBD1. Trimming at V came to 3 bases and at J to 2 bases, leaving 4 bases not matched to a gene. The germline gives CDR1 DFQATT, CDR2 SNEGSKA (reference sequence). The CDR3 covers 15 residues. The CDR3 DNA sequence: TGCAGTGCTAGGGGGACAGGGACAAACACCGGGGAGCTGTTTTTT. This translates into CSARGTGTNTGELFF.

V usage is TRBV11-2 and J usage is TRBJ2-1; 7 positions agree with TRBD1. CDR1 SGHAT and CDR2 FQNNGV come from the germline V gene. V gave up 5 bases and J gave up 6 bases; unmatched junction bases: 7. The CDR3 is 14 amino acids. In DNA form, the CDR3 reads TGTGCCAGCAGCCCGACAGGGTTGGGCAATGAGCAGTTCTTC. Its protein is CASSPTGLGNEQFF.

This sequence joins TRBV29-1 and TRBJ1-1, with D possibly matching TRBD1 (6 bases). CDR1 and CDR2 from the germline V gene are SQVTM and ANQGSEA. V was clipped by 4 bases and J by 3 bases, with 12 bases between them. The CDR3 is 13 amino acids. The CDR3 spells CSVGSGGYTEAFF. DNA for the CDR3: TGCAGCGTTGGATCGGGGGGCTACACTGAAGCTTTCTTT.

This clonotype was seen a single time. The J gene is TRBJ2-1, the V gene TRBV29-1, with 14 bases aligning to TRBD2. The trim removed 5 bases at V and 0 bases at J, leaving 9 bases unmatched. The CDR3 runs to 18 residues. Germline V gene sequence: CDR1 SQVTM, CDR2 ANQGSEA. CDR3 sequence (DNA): TGCAGCGTTAAGGGGGGACTAGCGGGGGCCAGCTCCTACAATGAGCAGTTCTTC. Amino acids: CSVKGGLAGASSYNEQFF.

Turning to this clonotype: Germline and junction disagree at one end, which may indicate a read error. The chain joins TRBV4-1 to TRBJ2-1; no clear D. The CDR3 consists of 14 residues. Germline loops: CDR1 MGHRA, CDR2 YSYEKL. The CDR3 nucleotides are TGCGCCAGTAGCCAAGCTTCCCTTGACAATGAGCAGTTCTTC. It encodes CASSQASLDNEQFF.

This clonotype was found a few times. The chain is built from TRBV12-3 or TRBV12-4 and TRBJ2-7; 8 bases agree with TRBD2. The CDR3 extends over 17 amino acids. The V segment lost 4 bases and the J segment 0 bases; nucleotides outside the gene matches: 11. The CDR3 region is CASSSTARLAHSYEQYF. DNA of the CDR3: TGTGCCAGCAGTTCCACCGCCAGACTAGCGCACTCCTACGAGCAGTACTTC.

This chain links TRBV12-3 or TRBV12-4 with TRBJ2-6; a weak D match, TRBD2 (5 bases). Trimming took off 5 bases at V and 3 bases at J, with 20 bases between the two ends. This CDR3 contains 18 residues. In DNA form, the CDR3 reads TGTGCCAGCAGTGGGAGCAAGTCGGTCTTCAATGGGGCCAACGTCCTGACTTTC. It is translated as CASSGSKSVFNGANVLTF.

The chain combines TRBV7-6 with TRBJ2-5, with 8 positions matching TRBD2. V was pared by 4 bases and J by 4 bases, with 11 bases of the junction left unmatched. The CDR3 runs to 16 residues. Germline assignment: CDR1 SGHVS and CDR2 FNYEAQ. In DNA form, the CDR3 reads TGTGCCAGCAGCTCTGGAAGCGGGGGCCCTTTAGAGACCCAGTACTTC. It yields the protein CASSSGSGGPLETQYF. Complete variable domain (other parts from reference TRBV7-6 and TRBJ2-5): GAGVSQSPRYKVTKRGQDVALRCDPISGHVSLYWYRQALGQGPEFLTYFNYEAQQDKSGLPNDRFSAERPEGSISTLTIQRTEQRDSAMYRCASSSGSGGPLETQYFGPGTRLLVL.

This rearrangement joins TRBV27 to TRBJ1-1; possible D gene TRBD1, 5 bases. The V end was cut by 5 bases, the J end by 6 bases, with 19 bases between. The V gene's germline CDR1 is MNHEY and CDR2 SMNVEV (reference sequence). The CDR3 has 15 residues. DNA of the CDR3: TGTGCCAGCAGTCAAGGGACGGGCGGATTATCTGAAGCTTTCTTT. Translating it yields CASSQGTGGLSEAFF.